Listed below are T cell receptor beta chains from one sample, sequenced in a study of long-term antiretroviral therapy in people with HIV. TCRdb's table, derived via immunoSEQ multiplex PCR, lists solely in-frame clones and lacks some. The sample lists about 28,000 clones; 84% were seen once. This material consisted of unsorted PBMCs, taken 0.4 years after starting antiretroviral therapy. The receptor set was obtained from a man between 18 and 29 years old with HIV. Both conserved end residues are part of each CDR3.

v_call,j_call,cdr3_aa
TRBV5-6,TRBJ1-6,CASSLVRSSYNSPLHF
TRBV6-5,TRBJ1-2,CASSYGGAEGYTF
TRBV28,TRBJ1-5,CASSYDGQGNQPQHF
TRBV7-9,TRBJ2-1,CASRSDRGPNEQFF
TRBV5-6,TRBJ2-7,CASSGGLGDYEQYF
TRBV19,TRBJ1-2,CASSRTGGNYGYTF
TRBV6-6,TRBJ2-2,CASSQGRPNTGELFF
TRBV28,TRBJ1-1,CASVAQGMMNTEAFF
TRBV28,TRBJ1-5,CASTDDWAGNQPQHF
TRBV6-5,TRBJ2-7,CASSFAEVELYEQYF
TRBV19,TRBJ1-2,CASSIAPTGAHYGYTF
TRBV5-1,TRBJ2-7,CASSLEVHEQYF
TRBV5-4,TRBJ2-7,CASSLVGGEQYF
TRBV9,TRBJ2-1,CASSLRSEGQDNEQFF
TRBV2,TRBJ2-5,CASLGQYQETQYF
TRBV9,TRBJ2-3,CASSDWTGAAGSTQYF
TRBV28,TRBJ2-3,CASSYPGTSGSTDTQYF
TRBV27,TRBJ2-1,CASSFGQGGYNEQFF
TRBV6-1,TRBJ2-1,CANGYNEQFF
TRBV25-1,TRBJ2-3,CASSEPGRTDTQYF
TRBV5-4,TRBJ1-2,CASSFRAGHGYTF
TRBV28,TRBJ2-3,CASSSPRPTDTQYF
TRBV29-1,TRBJ1-1,CSVEGAFF
TRBV6-5,TRBJ1-2,CASSRGTGAYGYTF
TRBV2,TRBJ2-7,CASSPRDRAYEQYF
TRBV19,TRBJ2-7,CASSIGGQSYEQYF
TRBV5-4,TRBJ1-1,CASSRGYQNTEAFF
TRBV4-1,TRBJ2-7,CASSQGLPGQTYEQYF
TRBV7-9,TRBJ1-2,CASSLGQSYGYTF
TRBV27,TRBJ1-4,CASSPRQATNEKLFF
TRBV9,TRBJ1-4,CASSGTEGEKLFF
TRBV19,TRBJ1-5,CASSISSRSNQPQHF
TRBV5-1,TRBJ2-1,CASNPGGVSYNEQFF
TRBV9,TRBJ1-6,CASSASRGDSPLHF
TRBV29-1,TRBJ1-1,CSVEDNTEAFF
TRBV11-2,TRBJ1-1,CASSLDYIGDRGPTEAFF
TRBV2,TRBJ2-1,CASVSRGGVNEQFF
TRBV2,TRBJ1-2,CASSPKGQGEGYTF
TRBV27,TRBJ1-5,CASSLLGVGQPQHF
TRBV5-1,TRBJ2-7,CASSPGGYEQYF